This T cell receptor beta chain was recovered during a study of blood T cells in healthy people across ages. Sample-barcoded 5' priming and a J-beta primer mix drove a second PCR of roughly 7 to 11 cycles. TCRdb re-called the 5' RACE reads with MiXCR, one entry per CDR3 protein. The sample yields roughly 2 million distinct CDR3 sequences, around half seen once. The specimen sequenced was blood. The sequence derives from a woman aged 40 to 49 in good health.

CDR3 sequence reads: CASKYSHNEKLFF. The CDR3 bases are TGTGCCAGCAAGTACAGTCACAATGAAAAACTGTTTTTT. The V gene is TRBV28, the J gene TRBJ1-4, with D hard to call. The CDR3 loop spans 13 amino acids. Germline values: CDR1 MDHEN, CDR2 SYDVKM. V shed 7 bases and J shed 5 bases, with 11 bases lying between them. The whole variable domain, filled in from reference TRBV28 and TRBJ1-4, reads DVKVTQSSRYLVKRTGEKVFLECVQDMDHENMFWYRQDPGLGLRLIYFSYDVKMKEKGDIPEGYSVSREKKERFSLILESASTNQTSMYLCASKYSHNEKLFFGSGTQLSVL.